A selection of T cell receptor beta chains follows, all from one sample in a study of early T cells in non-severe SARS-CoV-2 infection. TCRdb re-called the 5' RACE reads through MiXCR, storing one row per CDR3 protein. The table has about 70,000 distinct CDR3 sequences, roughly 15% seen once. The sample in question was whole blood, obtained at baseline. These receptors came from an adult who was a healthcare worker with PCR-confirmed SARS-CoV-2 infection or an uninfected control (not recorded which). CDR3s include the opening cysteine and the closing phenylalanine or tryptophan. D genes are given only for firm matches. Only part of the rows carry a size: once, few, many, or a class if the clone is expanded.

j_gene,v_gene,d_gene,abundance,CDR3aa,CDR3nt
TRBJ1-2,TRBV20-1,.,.,CSALGSTNYGYTF,TGCAGTGCGCTTGGATCCACTAACTATGGCTACACCTTC
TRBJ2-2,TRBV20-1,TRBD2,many,CSATSGRARELFF,TGCAGTGCTACTAGCGGGAGGGCCCGGGAGCTGTTTTTT
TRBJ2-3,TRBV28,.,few,CASSLVRSSTDTQYF,TGTGCCAGCAGTTTGGTCAGGTCTAGCACAGATACGCAGTATTTT
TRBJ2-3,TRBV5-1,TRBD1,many,CASSVTGGAPDTQYF,TGCGCCAGCAGCGTGACAGGGGGCGCCCCGGATACGCAGTATTTT
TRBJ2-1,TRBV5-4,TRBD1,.,CASSSRTGTYNEQFF,TGTGCCAGCAGCTCGCGGACAGGAACCTACAATGAGCAGTTCTTC
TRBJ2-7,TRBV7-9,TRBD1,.,CASSLGGGTSDEQYF,TGTGCCAGCAGCTTAGGAGGGGGCACTTCAGACGAGCAGTACTTC
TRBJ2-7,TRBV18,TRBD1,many,CASSRGTGAFDEQYF,TGTGCCAGCTCACGCGGGACAGGGGCCTTCGACGAGCAGTACTTC
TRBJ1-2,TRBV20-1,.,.,CSARPDYGYTF,TGCAGTGCTAGACCAGATTATGGCTACACCTTC
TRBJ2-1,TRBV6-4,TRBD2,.,CASSDSSGYNEQFF,TGTGCCAGCAGTGACTCTAGCGGGTACAATGAGCAGTTCTTC
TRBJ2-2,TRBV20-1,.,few,CSASPGITGELFF,TGCAGTGCCAGTCCGGGGATCACCGGGGAGCTGTTTTTT